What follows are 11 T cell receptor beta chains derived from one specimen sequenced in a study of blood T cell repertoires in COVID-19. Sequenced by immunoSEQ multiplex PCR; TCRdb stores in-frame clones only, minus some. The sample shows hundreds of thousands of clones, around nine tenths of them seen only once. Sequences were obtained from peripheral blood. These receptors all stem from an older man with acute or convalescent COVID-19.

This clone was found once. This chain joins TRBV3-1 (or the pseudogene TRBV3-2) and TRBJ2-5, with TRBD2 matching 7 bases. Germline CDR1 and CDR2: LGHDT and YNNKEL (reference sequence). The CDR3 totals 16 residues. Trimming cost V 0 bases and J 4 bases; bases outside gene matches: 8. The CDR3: CASSQEVSSGGETQYF. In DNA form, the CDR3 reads TGTGCCAGCAGCCAAGAAGTTTCGTCGGGGGGAGAGACCCAGTACTTC.

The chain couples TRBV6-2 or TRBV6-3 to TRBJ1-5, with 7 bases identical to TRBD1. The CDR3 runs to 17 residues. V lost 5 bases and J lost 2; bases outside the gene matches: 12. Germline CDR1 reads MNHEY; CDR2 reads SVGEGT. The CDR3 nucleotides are TGTGCCAGCAGTAGACAGGGTTTCCCCAATGGCAATCAGCCCCAGCATTTT. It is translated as CASSRQGFPNGNQPQHF.

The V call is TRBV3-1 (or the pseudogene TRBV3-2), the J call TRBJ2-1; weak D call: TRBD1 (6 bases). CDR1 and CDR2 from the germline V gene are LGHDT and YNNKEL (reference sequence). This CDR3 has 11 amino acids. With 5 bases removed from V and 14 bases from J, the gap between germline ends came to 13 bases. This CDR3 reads CASSERQAKFF. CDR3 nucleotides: TGTGCCAGCAGCGAGCGACAGGCGAAGTTCTTC.

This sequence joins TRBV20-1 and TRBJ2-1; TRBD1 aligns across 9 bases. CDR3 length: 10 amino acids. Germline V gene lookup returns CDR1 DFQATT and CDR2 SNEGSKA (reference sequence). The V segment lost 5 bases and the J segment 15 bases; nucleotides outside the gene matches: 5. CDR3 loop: CSAGDRAMFF. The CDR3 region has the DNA TGCAGTGCTGGGGACAGGGCCATGTTCTTC.

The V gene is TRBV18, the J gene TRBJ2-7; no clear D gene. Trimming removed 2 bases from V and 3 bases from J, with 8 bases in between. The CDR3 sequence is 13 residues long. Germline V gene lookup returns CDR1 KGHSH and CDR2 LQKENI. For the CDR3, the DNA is TGTGCCAGCTCACCAACAGCCGACTACGAGCAGTACTTC. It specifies CASSPTADYEQYF.

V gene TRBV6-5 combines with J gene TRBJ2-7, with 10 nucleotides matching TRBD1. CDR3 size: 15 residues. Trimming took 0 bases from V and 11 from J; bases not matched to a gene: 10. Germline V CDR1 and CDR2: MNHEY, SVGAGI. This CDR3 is CASSYSIGTGELEYF. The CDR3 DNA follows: TGTGCCAGCAGTTACTCGATAGGGACAGGGGAATTAGAGTACTTC.

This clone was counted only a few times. The CDR3 DNA follows: TGTGCCATACCGGGGGGCCATATGTATAATTCACCCCTCCACTTT. This translates into CAIPGGHMYNSPLHF. This chain links TRBV27 with TRBJ1-6, with a possible D match to TRBD1 (6 bases). The CDR3 contains 15 residues. Looked up from germline, CDR1 is MNHEY and CDR2 is SMNVEV (reference sequence). The V and J ends lost 10 bases and 4 bases respectively, with 17 bases between them.

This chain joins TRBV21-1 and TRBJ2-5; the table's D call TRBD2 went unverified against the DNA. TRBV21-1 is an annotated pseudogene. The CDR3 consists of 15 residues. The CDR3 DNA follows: TGTGCCAGCAGCAATCCGCGGGGGGCCAAAGAGACCCAGTACTTC. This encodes CASSNPRGAKETQYF.

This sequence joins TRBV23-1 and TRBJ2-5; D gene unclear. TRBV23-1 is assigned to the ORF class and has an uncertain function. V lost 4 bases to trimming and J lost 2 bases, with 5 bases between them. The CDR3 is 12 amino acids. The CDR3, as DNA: TGCGCCAGCAGTCCAGATCAAGAGACCCAGTACTTC. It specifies CASSPDQETQYF.

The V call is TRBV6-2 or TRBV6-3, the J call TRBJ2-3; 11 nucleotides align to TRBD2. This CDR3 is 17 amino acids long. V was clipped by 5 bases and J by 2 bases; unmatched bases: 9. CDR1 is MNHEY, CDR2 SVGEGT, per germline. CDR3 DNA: TGTGCCAGCAGTCTCCCCCCGGGACTAGCGGCCACAGATACGCAGTATTTT. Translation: CASSLPPGLAATDTQYF.

CDR3 DNA sequence: TGTGCCAGCAGTTTATCAAGAGGGGGCACCATATATTTT. Translation: CASSLSRGGTIYF. This chain joins TRBV27 and TRBJ1-3; weak D call: TRBD1 (6 bases). The germline gives CDR1 MNHEY, CDR2 SMNVEV (reference sequence). The CDR3 has 13 residues. V lost 0 bases, J lost 9 bases, and 9 bases lay in between.